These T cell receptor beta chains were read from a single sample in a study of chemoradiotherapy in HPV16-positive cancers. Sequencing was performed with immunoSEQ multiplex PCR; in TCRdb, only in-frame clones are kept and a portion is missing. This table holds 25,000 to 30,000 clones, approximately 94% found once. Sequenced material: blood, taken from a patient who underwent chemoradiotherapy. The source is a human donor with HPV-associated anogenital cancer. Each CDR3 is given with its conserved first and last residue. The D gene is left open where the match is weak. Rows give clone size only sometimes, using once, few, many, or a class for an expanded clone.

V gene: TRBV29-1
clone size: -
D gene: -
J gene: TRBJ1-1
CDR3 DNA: TGCAGCGTGACGTTGGGGGCATCCACTGAAGCTTTCTTT
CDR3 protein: CSVTLGASTEAFF

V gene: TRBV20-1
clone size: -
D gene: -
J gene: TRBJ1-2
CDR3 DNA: TGCAGTGCTAGAGCGGGTTATGGCTACACCTTC
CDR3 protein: CSARAGYGYTF

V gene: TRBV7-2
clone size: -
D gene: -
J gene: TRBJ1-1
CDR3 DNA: TGTGCCAGCAGCTTAGTCGGGGGGTCTGAAGCTTTCTTT
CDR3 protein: CASSLVGGSEAFF

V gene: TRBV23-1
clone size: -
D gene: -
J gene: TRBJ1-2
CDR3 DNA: TGCGCCAGCAGTTGCCCGGGACCTTCGAAAACCGTCTATGGCTACACCTTC
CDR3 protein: CASSCPGPSKTVYGYTF

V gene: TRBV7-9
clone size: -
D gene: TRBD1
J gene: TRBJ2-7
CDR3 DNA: TGTGCCAGCAGCCCCGGACAGGACTACGAGCAGTACTTC
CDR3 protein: CASSPGQDYEQYF

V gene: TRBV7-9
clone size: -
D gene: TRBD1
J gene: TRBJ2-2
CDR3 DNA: TGTGCCAGCAGCCCCGGACAGGGGCCCCGTGCCACCGGGGAGCTGTTTTTT
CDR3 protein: CASSPGQGPRATGELFF

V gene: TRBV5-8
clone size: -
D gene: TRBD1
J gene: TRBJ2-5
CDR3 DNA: TGTGCCAGCAGCTTGGCAGGGGCTGGACAGGTACAAGAGACCCAGTACTTC
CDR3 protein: CASSLAGAGQVQETQYF

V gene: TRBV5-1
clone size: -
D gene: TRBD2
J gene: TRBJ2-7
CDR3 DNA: TGCGCCAGCACCCTCAACGCGGGAGGGCCCGACGAGCAGTACTTC
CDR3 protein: CASTLNAGGPDEQYF

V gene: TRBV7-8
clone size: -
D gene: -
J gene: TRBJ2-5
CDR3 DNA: TGTGCCAGCAGCCAAACAGGAGTCCGAGGGGAGACCCAGTACTTC
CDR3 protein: CASSQTGVRGETQYF

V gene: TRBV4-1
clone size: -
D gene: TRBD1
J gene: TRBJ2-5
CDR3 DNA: TGCGCCAGCAGCCCATCGAGGGGGCGACGGGAGACCCAGTACTTC
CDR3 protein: CASSPSRGRRETQYF

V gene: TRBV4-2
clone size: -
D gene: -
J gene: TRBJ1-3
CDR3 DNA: TGTGCCAGCAGCCAAAATCTGGACAGCTCTGGAAACACCATATATTTT
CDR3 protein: CASSQNLDSSGNTIYF

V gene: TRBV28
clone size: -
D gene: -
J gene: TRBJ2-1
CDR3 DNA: TGTGCCAGCAGTTCGACAGCTTACAATGAGCAGTTCTTC
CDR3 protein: CASSSTAYNEQFF

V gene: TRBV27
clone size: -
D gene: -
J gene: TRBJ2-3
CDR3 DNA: TGTGCCAGCAGTTTATCGGGGAGCACAGATACGCAGTATTTT
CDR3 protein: CASSLSGSTDTQYF

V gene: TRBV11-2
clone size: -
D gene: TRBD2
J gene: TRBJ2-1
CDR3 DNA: TGTGCCAGCAGCTTACCTAGCGGGATACGGAATGAGCAGTTCTTC
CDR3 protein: CASSLPSGIRNEQFF

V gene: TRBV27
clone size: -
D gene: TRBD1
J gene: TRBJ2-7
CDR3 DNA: TGTGCCAGCAGTCGGCGGACAGGACTGATCTCCTACGAGCAGTACTTC
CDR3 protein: CASSRRTGLISYEQYF

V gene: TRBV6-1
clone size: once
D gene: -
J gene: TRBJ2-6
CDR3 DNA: TGTGCCAGCAGTGAAGAGGCCCTCTCTGGGGCCAACGTCCTGACTTTC
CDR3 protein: CASSEEALSGANVLTF

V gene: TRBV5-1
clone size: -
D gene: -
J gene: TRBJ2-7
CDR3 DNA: TGCGCCAGCAGGGTTGCAGATAACACCTACGAGCAGTACTTC
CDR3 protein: CASRVADNTYEQYF

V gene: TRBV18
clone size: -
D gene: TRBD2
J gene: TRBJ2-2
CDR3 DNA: TGTGCCAGCTCATCTAAGCGGGACCTTACGGACACCGGGGAGCTGTTTTTT
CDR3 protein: CASSSKRDLTDTGELFF

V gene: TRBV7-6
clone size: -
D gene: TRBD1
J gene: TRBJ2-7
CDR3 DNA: TGTGCCAGCAGCGCTACAGGGGTTCCGGGGGAGCAGTACTTC
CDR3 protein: CASSATGVPGEQYF

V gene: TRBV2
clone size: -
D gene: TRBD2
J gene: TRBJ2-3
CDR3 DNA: TGTGCCAGCAGTGGACTAGCGGGATTACCAGATACGCAGTATTTT
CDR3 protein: CASSGLAGLPDTQYF

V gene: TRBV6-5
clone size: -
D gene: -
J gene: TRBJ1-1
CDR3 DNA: TGTGCCAGCAGTTATGAGGGGTTTGGAGCGGCTGAAGCTTTCTTT
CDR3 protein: CASSYEGFGAAEAFF

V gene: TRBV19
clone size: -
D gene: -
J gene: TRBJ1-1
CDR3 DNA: TGTGCCAGTAGCCGACGGGAAGGTTTATGGACTGAAGCTTTCTTT
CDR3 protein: CASSRREGLWTEAFF